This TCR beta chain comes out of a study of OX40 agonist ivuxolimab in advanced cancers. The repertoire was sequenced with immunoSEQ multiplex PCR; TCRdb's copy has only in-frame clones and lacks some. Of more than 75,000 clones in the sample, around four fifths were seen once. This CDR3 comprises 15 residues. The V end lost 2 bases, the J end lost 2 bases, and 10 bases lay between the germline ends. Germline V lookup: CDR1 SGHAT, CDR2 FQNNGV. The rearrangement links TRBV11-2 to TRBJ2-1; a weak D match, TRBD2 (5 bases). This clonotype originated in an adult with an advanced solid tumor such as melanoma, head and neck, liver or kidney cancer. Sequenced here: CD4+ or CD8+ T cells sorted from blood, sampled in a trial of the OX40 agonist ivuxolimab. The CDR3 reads CASSLSSGTYNEQFF. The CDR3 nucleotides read TGTGCCAGCAGCTTATCCAGCGGTACCTACAATGAGCAGTTCTTC. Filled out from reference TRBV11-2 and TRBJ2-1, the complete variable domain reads EAGVAQSPRYKIIEKRQSVAFWCNPISGHATLYWYQQILGQGPKLLIQFQNNGVVDDSQLPKDRFSAERLKGVDSTLKIQPAKLEDSAVYLCASSLSSGTYNEQFFGPGTRLTVL.